The source of this TCR beta chain is a study of CD8 T cells in ankylosing spondylitis. Study observations and caveats: Researchers report that disease-linked clones proved CD8+ and relatively rare in peripheral blood. Seemingly characteristic of ankylosing spondylitis blood was a TCR beta motif consisting of several highly homologous variants. Disease-linked clones were reportedly significantly enriched in matched ankylosing spondylitis synovial fluid.

The CDR3 contains 13 residues. After removal of 5 bases from V and 4 bases from J, the junction contained 3 bases not matched to a gene. TCR beta libraries were made by quantitative 5'-RACE with molecular barcodes. TCRdb reprocessed the 5' RACE reads with MiXCR, giving one entry per CDR3 protein. This table holds 350,000 to 400,000 distinct CDR3 sequences, 20% found once. This clonotype was seen ten or more times. Its antigen is undetermined. This receptor was taken from a male donor with ankylosing spondylitis or in good health (not recorded which). Sequenced: blood, either unsorted or a sorted T cell fraction (not recorded which). The chain is built from TRBV12-3 or TRBV12-4 and TRBJ2-5, with 8 bases lining up with TRBD1. DNA of the CDR3: TGTGCCAGCAGTCAGGACAGGGTAGAGACCCAGTACTTC. Its protein product is CASSQDRVETQYF.